The 9 T cell receptor beta chains below come from one sample, sequenced in a study of blood T cell repertoires in COVID-19. The data were produced by immunoSEQ multiplex PCR, yet TCRdb's version contains in-frame clones alone and is incomplete. The sample lists 150,000 to 200,000 clones, approximately 88% occurring once. Sample: PBMCs or T cells enriched from blood (not recorded which). The origin of the receptors is a man in his sixties or seventies who had been exposed to COVID-19.

This sequence joins TRBV5-4 and TRBJ2-1; 11 nucleotides align to TRBD2. CDR3 length: 16 residues. Germline trimming cut 3 bases from V and 4 bases from J; bases unmatched to any gene: 6. CDR1 and CDR2 from the germline V gene are SGHNT and YYREEE (reference sequence). Written as DNA, the CDR3 is TGTGCCAGCAGCTACGGGACTAGCGGCCTTTACAATGAGCAGTTCTTC. It translates to CASSYGTSGLYNEQFF.

V and J are TRBV7-9 and TRBJ2-7, with a possible D match to TRBD1 (6 bases). CDR1 SEHNR and CDR2 FQNEAQ come from the germline V gene (reference sequence). The CDR3 extends over 14 amino acids. The ends were cut back, 3 bases at V and 1 base at J, with 10 bases in the middle. The DNA for the CDR3 is TGTGCCAGCAGCTTGATCGACAGGTCCTACGAGCAGTACTTC. Encoded protein: CASSLIDRSYEQYF.

This chain uses TRBV3-1 (or the pseudogene TRBV3-2) with TRBJ1-5; D unclear. CDR1 LGHDT and CDR2 YNNKEL come from the germline V gene (reference sequence). The CDR3 consists of 13 residues. The V end was cut by 6 bases, the J end by 10 bases, with 16 bases between. In DNA form, the CDR3 reads TGTGCCAGCAGTACTGGAGGGTTCCGTCCCCAGCATTTT. Its translation is CASSTGGFRPQHF.

This clone was seen a handful of times. This sequence joins TRBV30 and TRBJ1-5, with TRBD1 as a possible D gene (5 bases). Germline loops: CDR1 GTSNPN, CDR2 SVGIG (reference sequence). The ends were cut back, 2 bases at V and 7 bases at J, with 12 bases in the middle. The CDR3 loop spans 13 amino acids. CDR3 DNA: TGTGCCTGGAGTTCATCGGGGGAACAGCCCCAGCATTTT. It is translated as CAWSSSGEQPQHF. Combining the CDR3 with reference TRBV30 and TRBJ1-5 gives the whole variable domain SQTIHQWPATLVQPVGSPLSLECTVEGTSNPNLYWYRQAAGRGLQLLFYSVGIGQISSEVPQNLSASRPQDRQFILSSKKLLLSDSGFYLCAWSSSGEQPQHFGDGTRLSIL.

This clone was seen a single time. The chain carries TRBV6-5 and TRBJ1-1; the D is unclear. V dropped 6 bases and J dropped 0 bases, with 5 bases sitting between them. The CDR3 is 12 residues long. Germline values: CDR1 MNHEY, CDR2 SVGAGI. As DNA, the CDR3 is TGTGCCAGCAGGAGGGTGAACACTGAAGCTTTCTTT. This sequence encodes CASRRVNTEAFF.

The rearrangement joins TRBV27 to TRBJ2-7, with a tentative D call TRBD2 (6 bases). V gave up 8 bases and J gave up 5 bases, with 13 bases separating them. Germline V lookup: CDR1 MNHEY, CDR2 SMNVEV (reference sequence). The CDR3 consists of 12 residues. CDR3 sequence (DNA): TGTGCCAGCGGGCGGGGATTCGACGAGCAGTACTTC. This codes for CASGRGFDEQYF.

The J gene is TRBJ1-5, the V gene TRBV11-3; TRBD1 might be the D (6 bases). The CDR3 length is 14 residues. Germline lookup yields CDR1 SGHNT and CDR2 YENEEA. Trimming took off 5 bases at V and 6 bases at J, with 14 bases between the two ends. The CDR3 spells CASSRQGWPQPQHF. As DNA, the CDR3 is TGTGCCAGCAGCCGTCAGGGGTGGCCTCAGCCCCAGCATTTT.

The J gene is TRBJ2-5, the V gene TRBV12-3 or TRBV12-4, with TRBD2 as a possible D gene (5 bases). Deletions cut 1 base from V and 7 bases from J, with 10 bases between. The CDR3 covers 13 residues. The CDR3 protein is CASSLGPEGTQYF. The CDR3 DNA reads TGTGCCAGCAGTTTAGGGCCCGAGGGGACCCAGTACTTC.

The V gene is TRBV4-1, the J gene TRBJ2-7; D gene ambiguous. The CDR3 extends over 14 amino acids. Trimming left V 2 bases short and J 1 base short, with 9 bases between. CDR1 is MGHRA, CDR2 YSYEKL, per germline. CDR3 amino acids: CASSQPFESYEQYF. The DNA of the CDR3 is TGCGCCAGCAGCCAACCCTTCGAGTCCTACGAGCAGTACTTC.